This is a list of T cell receptor beta chains from one sample in a study of blood T cells in healthy people across ages. TCRdb re-called the 5' RACE reads with MiXCR, one entry per CDR3 protein. This sample has fewer than 2,000,000 distinct CDR3 sequences; 35% to 50% occur once, and the top ten carry roughly 23%. Source material: blood. The receptors derive from a human donor in good health. Both conserved end residues are trimmed from each CDR3.

>TRBV10-3
AISEGTGVNEQF
>TRBV12-3/TRBV12-4
ASSRSSQGTQY
>TRBV9
ASGRVPYEQY
>TRBV5-1
ASRDTGTAAYEQY
>TRBV7-9
ASSLYRGSLMNTEAF
>TRBV7-3
ASSLSGTMNTEAF
>TRBV29-1
SVKGIMRVEAF
>TRBV6-4
ASSVRRTGDFYGYT
>TRBV6-2/TRBV6-3
ASSGPSFGYT
>TRBV20-1
SSTLQETQY
>TRBV9
ARLTGVCYGHT
>TRBV29-1
SLRRSYNEQY
>TRBV10-1
ARSRQGLDEQF
>TRBV7-9
ASRPTSGDTEQF
>TRBV2
ASSYSKYGYT
>TRBV12-3/TRBV12-4
ASSLALGGGAGYNEQF
>TRBV9
ASSASGSSYNSPLH